The 20 T cell receptor beta chains listed next were all sequenced from one sample in a study of OX40 agonist ivuxolimab in advanced cancers. Profiled with immunoSEQ multiplex PCR; TCRdb holds only in-frame clones, not every one. The repertoire includes approximately 61,000 clones, 87% of them detected once, and approximately 1.2% sits in the top ten. The sequencing here drew on CD4+ or CD8+ T cells sorted from blood, taken in a trial of the OX40 agonist ivuxolimab. The receptors derive from an adult with an advanced solid tumor such as melanoma, head and neck, liver or kidney cancer.

The CDR3 protein is CASSVGLRTDTQYF. The CDR3 DNA reads as TGTGCCAGCAGTGTTGGGCTGCGCACAGATACGCAGTATTTT. The J gene is TRBJ2-3, the V gene TRBV25-1; D is ambiguous. V shed 4 bases and J shed 1 base, with 9 bases lying between them. The CDR3 is made up of 14 amino acids. From germline, CDR1 is MGHDK and CDR2 SYGVNS.

The chain carries TRBV2 and TRBJ1-1, with D perhaps TRBD1 (5 bases). This CDR3 has 14 amino acids. Germline CDR1 reads SNHLY; CDR2 reads FYNNEI. V was clipped by 3 bases and J by 4 bases, with 12 bases between them. This chain's CDR3 is CASSDYGGGTEAFF. DNA for the CDR3: TGTGCCAGCAGTGATTACGGGGGTGGCACTGAAGCTTTCTTT.

This chain uses TRBV5-1 with TRBJ1-1; D is ambiguous. CDR1 and CDR2 (germline): SGHRS, YFSETQ. V was shortened by 6 bases and J by 3 bases, with 18 bases between the two germline ends. There are 15 residues in the CDR3. CDR3 in DNA: TGCGCCAGCACCAGAGGTAACGACCGACACACTGAAGCTTTCTTT. Its translation: CASTRGNDRHTEAFF.

The V call is TRBV28, the J call TRBJ1-2; D not certain. Trimming stripped 3 bases from V and 6 bases from J, with 5 bases between. Per germline, CDR1 MDHEN and CDR2 SYDVKM. The CDR3 contains 11 residues. The CDR3 reads CASSFSDGYTF. CDR3 DNA sequence: TGTGCCAGCAGTTTTTCGGATGGCTACACCTTC.

The chain joins TRBV5-1 to TRBJ1-6; 12 bases fit TRBD1. The CDR3 extends over 16 amino acids. Germline trimming cut 5 bases from V and 11 bases from J; bases unmatched to any gene: 11. Germline V gene sequence: CDR1 SGHRS, CDR2 YFSETQ. The CDR3 sequence: CASRAGTGGLRAPLHF. In DNA, the CDR3 is TGCGCCAGCAGAGCCGGGACAGGGGGCCTCAGAGCACCCCTCCACTTT.

V gene TRBV5-1 combines with J gene TRBJ1-2; the D gene is possibly TRBD1 (6 bases). This CDR3 comprises 14 residues. CDR1 SGHRS and CDR2 YFSETQ come from the germline V gene. V was trimmed by 1 base and J by 4 bases, leaving 11 bases between them. The CDR3 region is CASSLPGDLYGYTF. For the CDR3, the DNA is TGCGCCAGCAGCTTGCCAGGGGACCTCTATGGCTACACCTTC.

Turning to this clone: Additional DNA sequences in this sample encode the identical CDR3. The chain uses TRBV6-1 and TRBJ1-1; 8 bases line up with TRBD1. The J segment lost 1 base and the V segment lost 5 bases, leaving 3 bases of the junction unmatched. Germline V CDR1 and CDR2: MNHNS, SASEGT. The length of the CDR3 is 14 residues. The CDR3 spells CASSPGTGNTEAFF. In DNA form, the CDR3 reads TGTGCCAGCAGTCCAGGGACAGGGAACACTGAAGCTTTCTTT.

This chain uses TRBV6-1 with TRBJ1-2; D is undetermined. The V and J ends lost 8 bases and 10 bases respectively, with 20 bases between them. This CDR3 contains 13 residues. Germline V gene data show CDR1 as MNHNS and CDR2 as SASEGT. CDR3: CASLRSGEVDYTF. In nucleotides, the CDR3 is TGTGCCAGCCTCAGGAGTGGGGAGGTCGACTACACCTTC.

This chain joins TRBV19 and TRBJ2-2, with D possibly being TRBD1 (5 bases). Germline-derived CDR1 and CDR2 are LNHDA and SQIVND (reference sequence). V was shortened by 6 bases and J by 5 bases, with 16 bases between the two germline ends. This CDR3 has 15 residues. The CDR3 region is CASSLSRAGTGELFF. DNA for the CDR3: TGTGCCAGTAGCCTCTCTCGGGCAGGGACCGGGGAGCTGTTTTTT.

The gene calls are TRBV11-2 and TRBJ1-6, with TRBD1 as a possible D gene (5 bases). Trimming removed 5 bases from V and 7 bases from J, with 12 bases in between. Germline values: CDR1 SGHAT, CDR2 FQNNGV. The CDR3 runs to 14 residues. The chain's CDR3 is CASSPDRTNSPLHF. For the CDR3, the DNA is TGTGCCAGCAGCCCTGACAGAACAAATTCACCCCTCCACTTT. The full variable domain, rest sourced from reference TRBV11-2 and TRBJ1-6, is EAGVAQSPRYKIIEKRQSVAFWCNPISGHATLYWYQQILGQGPKLLIQFQNNGVVDDSQLPKDRFSAERLKGVDSTLKIQPAKLEDSAVYLCASSPDRTNSPLHFGNGTRLTVT.

The CDR3 spells CASSGQGAAKNIQYF. In DNA form, the CDR3 reads TGTGCCAGTAGCGGACAGGGGGCGGCCAAAAACATTCAGTACTTC. This chain connects TRBV19 to TRBJ2-4; 11 positions match TRBD1. Germline V gene data show CDR1 as LNHDA and CDR2 as SQIVND (reference sequence). This CDR3 spans 15 amino acids. Trimming took 6 bases from V and 1 from J; bases not matched to a gene: 2.

This clone was observed a single time. The chain couples TRBV4-1 to TRBJ1-6; D is uncertain. The CDR3 is made up of 12 amino acids. Trimming cost V 3 bases and J 7 bases, with 4 bases left between them. Germline CDR1 is MGHRA and CDR2 is YSYEKL. CDR3 bases: TGCGCCAGCAGCCAGCAAAATTCACCCCTCCACTTT. It is translated as CASSQQNSPLHF.

As DNA, the CDR3 is TGTGCCAGCAGCCGACCGGACCGGATCCAAGAGACCCAGTACTTC. Translation gives CASSRPDRIQETQYF. J is TRBJ2-5 and V is TRBV7-2, with D uncertain. V was clipped by 5 bases and J by 1 base, with 14 bases between them. The CDR3 loop spans 15 amino acids. Looked up from germline, CDR1 is SGHTA and CDR2 is FQGNSA.

The chain uses TRBV7-2 and TRBJ2-1; D possibly matches TRBD1 or TRBD2 (5 bases each). CDR3 length: 15 amino acids. Germline V lookup: CDR1 SGHTA, CDR2 FQGNSA. Between the trimmed V and J ends, which lost 6 bases and 7 bases, there was a span of 19 bases. The CDR3 bases are TGTGCCAGCAGGATCCGGGACGCTGGTCAGAATGAGCAGTTCTTC. Translating gives CASRIRDAGQNEQFF.

V and J are TRBV5-1 and TRBJ1-3; maybe TRBD1 (6 bases). The CDR3 covers 16 residues. Germline CDR1 reads SGHRS; CDR2 reads YFSETQ. Trimming removed 4 bases at V and 3 bases at J, with 17 bases between. In nucleotides, the CDR3 is TGCGCCAGCAGCACCGGACAGCCGGGCGGTGGAAACACCATATATTTT. This codes for CASSTGQPGGGNTIYF.

The rearrangement uses TRBV7-6 and TRBJ2-5, with unresolved D. V was trimmed by 0 bases and J by 4 bases, leaving 9 bases between them. Germline V lookup: CDR1 SGHVS, CDR2 FNYEAQ. CDR3 size: 14 residues. The CDR3 DNA follows: TGTGCCAGCAGCTTAGCGCTTGGTGGAGAGACCCAGTACTTC. Translation gives CASSLALGGETQYF. Filled out from reference TRBV7-6 and TRBJ2-5, the complete variable domain reads GAGVSQSPRYKVTKRGQDVALRCDPISGHVSLYWYRQALGQGPEFLTYFNYEAQQDKSGLPNDRFSAERPEGSISTLTIQRTEQRDSAMYRCASSLALGGETQYFGPGTRLLVL.

The chain has TRBV11-3 and TRBJ2-1, with TRBD2 matching 8 bases. The trim removed 2 bases at V and 3 bases at J, leaving 9 bases unmatched. Per germline, CDR1 SGHNT and CDR2 YENEEA. The CDR3 totals 17 residues. The CDR3 loop is CASSLRLAGGLYNEQFF. In DNA, the CDR3 is TGTGCCAGCAGCTTAAGACTCGCGGGGGGCCTCTACAATGAGCAGTTCTTC.

This clone was recorded only once. The chain links TRBV15 to TRBJ2-7, with D perhaps TRBD2 (5 bases). The CDR3 totals 13 residues. The germline gives CDR1 LNHNV, CDR2 YYDKDF (reference sequence). The V end was cut by 0 bases, the J end by 6 bases, with 9 bases between. This CDR3 reads CATSRDGRGEQYF. Here the CDR3 DNA reads TGTGCCACCAGCAGAGATGGACGGGGCGAGCAGTACTTC.

J is TRBJ2-1 and V is TRBV30, with D uncertain. The V end lost 0 bases, the J end lost 7 bases, and 10 bases lay between the germline ends. The CDR3 is 13 amino acids. CDR1 is GTSNPN, CDR2 SVGIG, per germline (reference sequence). In DNA, the CDR3 is TGTGCCTGGAGTGTTTCCAGGCGAAATGAGCAGTTCTTC. It is translated as CAWSVSRRNEQFF.

V usage is TRBV7-9 and J usage is TRBJ1-4, with unresolved D. Trimming pared 5 bases from V and 7 bases from J, leaving 14 bases between. From germline, CDR1 is SEHNR and CDR2 FQNEAQ (reference sequence). This CDR3 is 14 amino acids long. Here the CDR3 DNA reads TGTGCCAGCAGCCTAAGAGGGATGGCTGAAAAACTGTTTTTT. Protein product: CASSLRGMAEKLFF.